This T cell receptor beta chain was obtained from a study of Ad26.COV2.S vaccination and SARS-CoV-2 variants. Study background: Dosing was one shot or two shots 56 days apart.

Overall study results and limits: Placebo recipients had lower spike-specific TCR breadth than vaccine recipients.

As regards this clone: The antigen remains undetermined.

In germline, CDR1 is SGHNT, CDR2 YYREEE (reference sequence). The CDR3 extends over 12 amino acids. With 3 bases removed from V and 6 bases from J, the gap between germline ends came to 9 bases. The treatment was: 15 to 20 received Ad26.COV2.S at low or high dose, single or two shots; about 5 received placebo; per-sample allocation not given. Material that was analyzed had been drawn on day 63 after the first vaccine or placebo injection. An adult of 18-55 years in Boston served as donor. Participants' vaccine, an Ad26 vector, delivered Wuhan-strain SARS-CoV-2 spike. Data came from immunoSEQ multiplex PCR; TCRdb stores just in-frame clones and leaves some out. The table includes about 350,000 clones, roughly 90% detected once.

The material sequenced was peripheral blood, taken in a trial of Ad26.COV2.S vaccine versus placebo. This receptor was obtained from a person aged 18-60 years who received the Ad26.COV2.S COVID-19 vaccine or a placebo. The rearrangement joins TRBV5-4 to TRBJ1-2; D may be TRBD1 (5 bases). The CDR3 sequence: CASSWGENGYTF. In DNA form, the CDR3 reads TGTGCCAGCAGCTGGGGGGAAAATGGCTACACCTTC.